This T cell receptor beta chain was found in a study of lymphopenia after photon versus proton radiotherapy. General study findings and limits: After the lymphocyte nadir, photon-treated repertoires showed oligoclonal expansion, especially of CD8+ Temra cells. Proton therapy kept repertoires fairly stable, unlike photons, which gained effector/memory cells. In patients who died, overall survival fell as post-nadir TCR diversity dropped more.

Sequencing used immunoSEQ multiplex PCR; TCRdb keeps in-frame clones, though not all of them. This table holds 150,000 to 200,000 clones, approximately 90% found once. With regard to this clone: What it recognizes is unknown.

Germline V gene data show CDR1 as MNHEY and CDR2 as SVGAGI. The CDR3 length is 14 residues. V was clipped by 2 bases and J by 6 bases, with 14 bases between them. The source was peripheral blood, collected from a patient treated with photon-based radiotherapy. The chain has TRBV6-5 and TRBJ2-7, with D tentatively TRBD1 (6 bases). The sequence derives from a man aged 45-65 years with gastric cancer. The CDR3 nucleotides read TGTGCCAGCAGTTACGGAGCAGGGGCCTTCGAGCAGTACTTC. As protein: CASSYGAGAFEQYF.